Listed below are T cell receptor beta chains from one sample, sequenced in a study of T cells in Graves' hyperthyroidism and ophthalmopathy. Each CDR3 protein gets one entry after TCRdb re-called the multiplex PCR reads with MiXCR. The table lists approximately 590,000 distinct CDR3 sequences, less than 20% of them singletons, with around 7.3% in the top ten. Source material: blood. Receptors originate from a young woman with Graves' hyperthyroidism. Both conserved end residues are part of each CDR3. D genes are given only for firm matches. Clone size is shown for a subset of rows, as once, few, many or a class of expanded clone.

TRBV7-3	few	TRBJ2-1	-	CASSLIGGESSYNEQFF	TGTGCCAGCAGCTTAATCGGCGGGGAGAGCTCCTACAATGAGCAGTTCTTC
TRBV24-1	many	TRBJ2-7	-	CATSGGHWKQYF	TGTGCCACCAGTGGTGGACACTGGAAGCAGTACTTC
TRBV20-1	few	TRBJ2-7	-	CSASPTTTREQYF	TGCAGTGCTAGCCCCACCACTACGCGGGAGCAGTACTTC
TRBV20-1	-	TRBJ2-1	TRBD2	CSASPPLAGGYNEQFF	TGCAGTGCTAGTCCCCCCCTAGCGGGAGGGTACAATGAGCAGTTCTTC
TRBV30	many	TRBJ1-1	TRBD1	CAWSGGTGRTEAFF	TGTGCCTGGAGTGGAGGGACAGGACGCACTGAAGCTTTCTTT
TRBV20-1	-	TRBJ2-1	-	CSARGTPESYNEQFF	TGCAGTGCCCGAGGGACTCCAGAATCCTACAATGAGCAGTTCTTC
TRBV20-1	few	TRBJ2-6	-	CSAGVTRGTGANVLTF	TGCAGTGCTGGGGTCACGCGTGGGACTGGGGCCAACGTCCTGACTTTC
TRBV4-1	many	TRBJ2-7	-	CASSQGEGSYEQYF	TGCGCCAGCAGCCAAGGTGAAGGATCCTACGAGCAGTACTTC
TRBV5-5	-	TRBJ1-2	-	CASSRDSIVRDNYGYTF	TGTGCCAGCAGCAGGGACTCAATCGTTCGGGATAACTATGGCTACACCTTC
TRBV19	many	TRBJ1-1	TRBD1	CASRKDRAVGDTEAFF	TGTGCCAGTAGAAAGGACAGGGCGGTCGGGGACACTGAAGCTTTCTTT
TRBV28	few	TRBJ2-1	-	CASSLTTSSQFF	TGTGCCAGCAGCCTAACGACTAGTTCCCAGTTCTTC
TRBV18	many	TRBJ1-1	-	CASSPYREMNTEAFF	TGTGCCAGCTCACCCTACAGGGAAATGAACACTGAAGCTTTCTTT
TRBV10-3	-	TRBJ1-1	TRBD1	CAIRSLTGATEAFF	TGTGCCATCAGGAGTCTAACAGGGGCCACTGAAGCTTTCTTT
TRBV20-1	-	TRBJ2-4	-	CSARHVENIQYF	TGCAGTGCTAGGCATGTGGAAAACATTCAGTACTTC
TRBV4-2	-	TRBJ1-1	-	CASSQEQYPEAFF	TGTGCCAGCAGCCAAGAACAGTATCCTGAAGCTTTCTTT
TRBV19	-	TRBJ2-2	-	CASSSPVKTTNTGELFF	TGTGCCAGTAGCAGCCCGGTGAAGACAACGAACACCGGGGAGCTGTTTTTT